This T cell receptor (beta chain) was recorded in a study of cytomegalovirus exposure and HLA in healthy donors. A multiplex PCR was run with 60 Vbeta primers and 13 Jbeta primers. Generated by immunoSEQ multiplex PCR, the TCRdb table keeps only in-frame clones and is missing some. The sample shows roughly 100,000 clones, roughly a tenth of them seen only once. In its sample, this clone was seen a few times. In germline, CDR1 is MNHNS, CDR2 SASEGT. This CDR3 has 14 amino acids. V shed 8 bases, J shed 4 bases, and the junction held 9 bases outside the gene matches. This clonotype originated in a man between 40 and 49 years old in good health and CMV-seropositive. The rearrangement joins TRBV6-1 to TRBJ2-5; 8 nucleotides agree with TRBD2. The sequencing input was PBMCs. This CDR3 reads CASSTGTSGETQYF. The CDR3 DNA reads TGTGCCAGCTCAACCGGGACTAGTGGAGAGACCCAGTACTTC.